This T cell receptor beta chain derives from a study of control samples from healthy donors and cancer patients. The CDR3 extends over 15 amino acids. Germline V lookup: CDR1 MDHEN, CDR2 SYDVKM. The ends lost 6 bases at V and 7 bases at J; junction bases unmatched: 11. TCRdb keeps only in-frame clones here, not all; method: immunoSEQ multiplex PCR. The sample lists 150,000 to 200,000 clones, 85% to 90% occurring once. Specimen: blood. The rearrangement links TRBV28 to TRBJ1-4; TRBD1 matches at 7 bases. The origin of this receptor is a woman in her fifties or sixties in good health. The CDR3 nucleotides are TGTGCCAGCAGGACGGGAGCAGGGGGGAGTGAAAAACTGTTTTTT. Encoded protein: CASRTGAGGSEKLFF.